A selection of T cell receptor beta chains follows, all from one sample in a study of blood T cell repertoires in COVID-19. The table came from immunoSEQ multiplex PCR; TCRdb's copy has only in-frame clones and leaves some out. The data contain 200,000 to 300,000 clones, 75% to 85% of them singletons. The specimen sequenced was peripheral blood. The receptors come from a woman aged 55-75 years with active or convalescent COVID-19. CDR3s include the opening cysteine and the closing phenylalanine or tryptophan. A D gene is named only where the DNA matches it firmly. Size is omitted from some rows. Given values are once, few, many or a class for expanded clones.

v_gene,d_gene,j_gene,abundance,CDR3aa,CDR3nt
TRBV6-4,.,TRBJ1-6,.,CASRGRQGQWDNSPLHF,TGTGCCAGCAGGGGGCGGCAGGGGCAATGGGATAATTCACCCCTCCACTTT
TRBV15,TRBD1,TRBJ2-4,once,CATQTLRPGQGGDIQYF,TGTGCCACCCAAACCCTACGCCCGGGACAGGGTGGGGACATTCAGTACTTC
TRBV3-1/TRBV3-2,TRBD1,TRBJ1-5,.,CASSQDLTGGGQPQHF,TGTGCCAGCAGCCAAGATTTGACAGGGGGCGGTCAGCCCCAGCATTTT
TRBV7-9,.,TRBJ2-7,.,CASRFGGGRGSYEQYF,TGTGCCAGCAGGTTTGGGGGCGGAAGAGGGTCCTACGAGCAGTACTTC
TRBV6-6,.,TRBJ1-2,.,CASNPGLTYGYTF,TGTGCCAGCAACCCGGGACTGACCTATGGCTACACCTTC
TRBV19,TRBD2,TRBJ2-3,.,CASLRTSGVSDTQYF,TGTGCCAGCCTGCGGACTAGCGGGGTCTCGGATACGCAGTATTTT
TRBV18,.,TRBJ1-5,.,CASSPGRGAGNQPQHF,TGTGCCAGCTCACCCGGGAGGGGGGCTGGCAATCAGCCCCAGCATTTT
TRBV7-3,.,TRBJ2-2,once,CASSPYRGSNTGELFF,TGTGCCAGCAGCCCCTATCGGGGATCGAACACCGGGGAGCTGTTTTTT
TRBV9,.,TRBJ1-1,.,CASSVRQRDTEAFF,TGTGCCAGCAGCGTACGGCAGCGGGATACTGAAGCTTTCTTT
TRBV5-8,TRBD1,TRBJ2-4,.,CASSFYRGKNIQYF,TGTGCCAGCAGCTTTTACAGGGGCAAAAACATTCAGTACTTC
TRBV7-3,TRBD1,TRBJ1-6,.,CASSLGAGQGDSPLHF,TGTGCCAGCAGCTTGGGAGCGGGACAGGGGGATTCACCCCTCCACTTT
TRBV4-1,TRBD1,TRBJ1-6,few,CASSPNEDRVGSPLHF,TGCGCCAGCAGCCCGAACGAGGACAGGGTGGGTTCACCCCTCCACTTT
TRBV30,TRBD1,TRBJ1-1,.,CAWKNWDRGLLEAFF,TGTGCCTGGAAGAATTGGGACAGGGGGCTACTTGAAGCTTTCTTT
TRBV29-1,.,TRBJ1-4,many,CSASRGNNEKLFF,TGCAGCGCGTCGCGAGGTAATAATGAAAAACTGTTTTTT
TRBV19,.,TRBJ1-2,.,CASSRTGNYGYTF,TGTGCCAGTAGTAGGACGGGGAACTATGGCTACACCTTC
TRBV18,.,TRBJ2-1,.,CASSPVVEVYNEQFF,TGTGCCAGCTCACCAGTCGTTGAGGTTTACAATGAGCAGTTCTTC
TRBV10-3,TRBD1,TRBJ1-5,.,CAIAGTENSNQPQHF,TGTGCCATCGCCGGGACAGAAAATAGCAATCAGCCCCAGCATTTT
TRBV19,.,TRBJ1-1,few,CASSIDRNTEAFF,TGTGCCAGTAGTATAGACAGGAACACTGAAGCTTTCTTT
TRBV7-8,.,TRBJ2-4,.,CASSSDVWGAAKNIQYF,TGTGCCAGCAGCTCGGACGTCTGGGGCGCGGCCAAAAACATTCAGTACTTC
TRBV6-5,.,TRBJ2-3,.,CASSPTGVNTDTQYF,TGTGCCAGCAGCCCGACAGGCGTAAATACAGATACGCAGTATTTT
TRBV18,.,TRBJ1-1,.,CASSPSPGVVAEAFF,TGTGCCAGCTCACCCAGCCCCGGGGTGGTCGCTGAAGCTTTCTTT
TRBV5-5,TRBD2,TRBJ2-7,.,CASSSTSDFSYEQYF,TGTGCCAGCAGCTCGACTAGCGATTTCTCCTACGAGCAGTACTTC
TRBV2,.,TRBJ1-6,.,CASRRQSYNSPLHF,TGTGCCAGCAGAAGACAGTCCTATAATTCACCCCTCCACTTT
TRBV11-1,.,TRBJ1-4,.,CASSPSWGRTTGLFF,TGTGCCAGCAGCCCGTCATGGGGCCGTACCACCGGACTGTTTTTT
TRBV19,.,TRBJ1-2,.,CASSRSSGERYGYTF,TGTGCCAGTAGTAGGTCCTCGGGGGAACGCTATGGCTACACCTTC
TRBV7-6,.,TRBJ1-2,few,CASSLESSQEINYGYTF,TGTGCCAGCAGCTTAGAAAGCTCCCAGGAAATTAACTATGGCTACACCTTC
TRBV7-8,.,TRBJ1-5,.,CASSPDRDQPQHF,TGTGCCAGCAGCCCCGACAGAGATCAGCCCCAGCATTTT
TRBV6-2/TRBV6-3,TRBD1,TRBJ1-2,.,CASSYGDRENGYTF,TGTGCCAGCAGTTACGGGGACAGGGAGAATGGCTACACCTTC
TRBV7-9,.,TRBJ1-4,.,CASSRQRNEKLFF,TGTGCCAGCAGCCGACAGAGGAATGAAAAACTGTTTTTT
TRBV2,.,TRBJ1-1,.,CAARPGAYTEAFF,TGTGCCGCTCGACCTGGGGCCTACACTGAAGCTTTCTTT
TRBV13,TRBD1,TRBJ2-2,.,CASSRKGALDIGELFF,TGTGCCAGCAGCCGGAAGGGGGCTTTAGATATCGGGGAGCTGTTTTTT
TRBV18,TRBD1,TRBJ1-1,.,CASSPGQGRTEAFF,TGTGCCAGCTCACCCGGACAGGGTCGCACTGAAGCTTTCTTT
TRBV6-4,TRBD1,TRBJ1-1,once,CASREEGQGRAFF,TGTGCCAGCAGGGAGGAGGGACAGGGTCGAGCTTTCTTT
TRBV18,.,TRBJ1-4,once,CASSPAGIGEKLFF,TGTGCCAGCTCACCGGCAGGGATCGGCGAAAAACTGTTTTTT
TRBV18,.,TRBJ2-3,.,CASSPSPGDTQYF,TGTGCCAGCTCCCCAAGCCCAGGGGATACGCAGTATTTT
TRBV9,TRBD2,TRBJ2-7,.,CASSAYSGGQRNEQYF,TGTGCCAGCAGCGCCTATAGCGGGGGGCAAAGAAACGAGCAGTACTTC
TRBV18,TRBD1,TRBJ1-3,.,CASSPTGVRNTIYF,TGTGCCAGCTCACCTACAGGGGTTCGAAACACCATATATTTT
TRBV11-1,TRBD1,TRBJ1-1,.,CASSTHRGPNTEAFF,TGTGCCAGCAGCACCCACAGGGGCCCGAACACTGAAGCTTTCTTT
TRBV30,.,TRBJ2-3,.,CAWSVGQSTDTQYF,TGTGCCTGGAGTGTAGGACAGAGCACAGATACGCAGTATTTT
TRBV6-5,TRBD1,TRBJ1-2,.,CASRRLQGAWGYTF,TGTGCCAGCAGGCGCCTACAGGGGGCATGGGGCTACACCTTC
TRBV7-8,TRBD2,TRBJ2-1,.,CASSPSGNYNEQFF,TGTGCCAGCAGCCCTAGCGGTAACTACAATGAGCAGTTCTTC
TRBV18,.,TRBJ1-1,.,CASSSTGTEAFF,TGTGCCAGCTCATCCACAGGGACTGAAGCTTTCTTT
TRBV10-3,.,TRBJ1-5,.,CAISERDNNQPQHF,TGTGCCATCAGTGAGAGGGACAACAATCAGCCCCAGCATTTT
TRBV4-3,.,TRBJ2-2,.,CASSQKARGGAGELFF,TGCGCCAGCAGCCAAAAGGCGCGGGGTGGGGCCGGGGAGCTGTTTTTT
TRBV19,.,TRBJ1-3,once,CASRTGIASGNTIYF,TGTGCCAGTAGGACAGGAATAGCCTCTGGAAACACCATATATTTT
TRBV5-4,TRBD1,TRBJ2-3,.,CGSTDGDRGSADTQYF,TGTGGATCTACCGATGGGGACAGGGGGTCCGCAGATACGCAGTATTTT
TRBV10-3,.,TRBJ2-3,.,CAISESWAGADTQYF,TGTGCCATCAGTGAGTCCTGGGCCGGGGCAGATACGCAGTATTTT
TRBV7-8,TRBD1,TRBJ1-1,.,CASSLIDRVGGTEAFF,TGTGCCAGCAGCCTTATTGACAGGGTAGGAGGGACTGAAGCTTTCTTT
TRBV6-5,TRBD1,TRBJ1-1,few,CASTLVGQGAEAFF,TGTGCCAGCACCTTGGTAGGACAGGGGGCTGAAGCTTTCTTT
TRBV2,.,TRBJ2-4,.,CASSEVGLAKNIQYF,TGTGCCAGCAGTGAAGTTGGACTAGCCAAAAACATTCAGTACTTC
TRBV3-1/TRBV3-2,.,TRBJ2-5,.,CASSQAIWGPQETQYF,TGTGCCAGCAGCCAAGCGATCTGGGGGCCACAAGAGACCCAGTACTTC
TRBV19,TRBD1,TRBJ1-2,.,CASSNRDRGRGGYTF,TGTGCCAGTAGTAACCGGGACAGGGGGCGAGGTGGCTACACCTTC
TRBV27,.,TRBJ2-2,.,CASKRTRGNTRDTGELFF,TGTGCCAGCAAACGCACCCGGGGGAACACTCGGGACACCGGGGAGCTGTTTTTT
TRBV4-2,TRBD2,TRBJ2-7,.,CASSQTSGGPYEQYF,TGTGCCAGCAGCCAAACTAGCGGGGGGCCCTACGAGCAGTACTTC